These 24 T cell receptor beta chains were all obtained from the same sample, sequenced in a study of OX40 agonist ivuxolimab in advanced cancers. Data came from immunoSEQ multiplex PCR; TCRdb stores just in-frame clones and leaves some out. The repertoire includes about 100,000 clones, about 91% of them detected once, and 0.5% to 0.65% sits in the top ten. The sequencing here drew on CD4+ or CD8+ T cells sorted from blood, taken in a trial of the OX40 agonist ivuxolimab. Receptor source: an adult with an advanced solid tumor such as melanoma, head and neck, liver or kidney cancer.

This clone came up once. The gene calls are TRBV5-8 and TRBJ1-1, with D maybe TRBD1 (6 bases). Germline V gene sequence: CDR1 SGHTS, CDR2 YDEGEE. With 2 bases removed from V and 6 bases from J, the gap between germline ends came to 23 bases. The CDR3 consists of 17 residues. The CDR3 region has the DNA TGTGCCAGCAGCTTTCAATCTTGGCGGGGGGCGAGCGCTGAAGCTTTCTTT. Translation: CASSFQSWRGASAEAFF. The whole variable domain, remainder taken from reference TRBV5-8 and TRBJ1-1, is EAGVTQSPTHLIKTRGQQATLRCSPISGHTSVYWYQQALGLGLQFLLWYDEGEERNRGNFPPRFSGRQFPNYSSELNVNALELEDSALYLCASSFQSWRGASAEAFFGQGTRLTVV.

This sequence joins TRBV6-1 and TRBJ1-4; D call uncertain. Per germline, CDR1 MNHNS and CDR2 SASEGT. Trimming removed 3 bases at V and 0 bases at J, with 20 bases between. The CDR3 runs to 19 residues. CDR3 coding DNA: TGTGCCAGCAGTGAGTCACGGACCGCTGCTCCAGCAACTAATGAAAAACTGTTTTTT. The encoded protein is CASSESRTAAPATNEKLFF.

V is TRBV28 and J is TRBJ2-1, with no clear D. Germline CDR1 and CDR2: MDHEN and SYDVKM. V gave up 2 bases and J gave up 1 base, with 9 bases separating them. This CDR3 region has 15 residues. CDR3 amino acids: CASSLIGRSYNEQFF. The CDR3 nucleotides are TGTGCCAGCAGTTTAATTGGTAGATCCTACAATGAGCAGTTCTTC.

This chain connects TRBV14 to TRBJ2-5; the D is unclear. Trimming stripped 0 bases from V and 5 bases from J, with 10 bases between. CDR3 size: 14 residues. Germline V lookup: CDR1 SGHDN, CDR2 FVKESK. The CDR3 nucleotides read TGTGCCAGCAGCCAAGAACCGCCGAGGGAGACCCAGTACTTC. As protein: CASSQEPPRETQYF.

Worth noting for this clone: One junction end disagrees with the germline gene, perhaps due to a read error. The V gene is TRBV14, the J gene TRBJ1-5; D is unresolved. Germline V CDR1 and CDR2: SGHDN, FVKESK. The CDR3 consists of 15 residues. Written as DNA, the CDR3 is TGTGCCAGCAGTCAAGGGAGAGGAAGCAATCAGCCCCAGCATTTT. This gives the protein CASSQGRGSNQPQHF. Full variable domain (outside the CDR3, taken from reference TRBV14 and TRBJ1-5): EAGVTQFPSHSVIEKGQTVTLRCDPISGHDNLYWYRRVMGKEIKFLLHFVKESKQDESGMPNNRFLAERTGGTYSTLKVQPAELEDSGVYFCASSQGRGSNQPQHFGDGTRLSIL.

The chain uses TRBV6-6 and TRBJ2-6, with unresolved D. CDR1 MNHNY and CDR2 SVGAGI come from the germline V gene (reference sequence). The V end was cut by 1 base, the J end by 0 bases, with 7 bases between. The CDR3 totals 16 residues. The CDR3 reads CASSYWAPSGANVLTF. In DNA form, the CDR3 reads TGTGCCAGCAGTTACTGGGCCCCCTCTGGGGCCAACGTCCTGACTTTC.

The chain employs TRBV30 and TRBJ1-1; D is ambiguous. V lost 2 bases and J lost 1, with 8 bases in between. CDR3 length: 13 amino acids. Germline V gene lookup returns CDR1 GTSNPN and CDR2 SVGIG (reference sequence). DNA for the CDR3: TGTGCCTGGAGTCCGAGACAGAACACTGAAGCTTTCTTT. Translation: CAWSPRQNTEAFF.

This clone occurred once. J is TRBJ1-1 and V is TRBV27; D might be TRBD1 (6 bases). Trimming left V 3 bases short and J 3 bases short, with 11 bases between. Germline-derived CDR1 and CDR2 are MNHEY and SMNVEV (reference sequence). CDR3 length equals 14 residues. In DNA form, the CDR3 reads TGTGCCAGCAGTTTGGGGGGGGGCGACACTGAAGCTTTCTTT. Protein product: CASSLGGGDTEAFF.

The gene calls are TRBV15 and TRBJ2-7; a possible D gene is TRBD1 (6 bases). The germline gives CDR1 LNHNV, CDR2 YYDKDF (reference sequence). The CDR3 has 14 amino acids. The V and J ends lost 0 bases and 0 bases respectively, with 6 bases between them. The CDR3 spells CATSRDRGSYEQYF. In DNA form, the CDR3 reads TGTGCCACCAGCAGAGACAGGGGCTCCTACGAGCAGTACTTC.

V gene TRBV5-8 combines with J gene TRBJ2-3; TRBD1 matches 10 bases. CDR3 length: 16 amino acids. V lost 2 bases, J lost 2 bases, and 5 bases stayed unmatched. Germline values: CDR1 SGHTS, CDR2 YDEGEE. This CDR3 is CASSLARQGATDTQYF. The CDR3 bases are TGTGCCAGCAGCTTAGCCAGACAGGGGGCCACAGATACGCAGTATTTT.

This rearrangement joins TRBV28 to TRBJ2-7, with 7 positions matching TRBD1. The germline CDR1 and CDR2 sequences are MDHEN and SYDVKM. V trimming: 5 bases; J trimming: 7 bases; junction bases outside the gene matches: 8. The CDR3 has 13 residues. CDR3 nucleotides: TGTGCCAGCAGTCCTTCGGACAGGAGGGAGCAGTACTTC. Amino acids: CASSPSDRREQYF. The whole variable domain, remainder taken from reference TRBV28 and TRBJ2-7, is DVKVTQSSRYLVKRTGEKVFLECVQDMDHENMFWYRQDPGLGLRLIYFSYDVKMKEKGDIPEGYSVSREKKERFSLILESASTNQTSMYLCASSPSDRREQYFGPGTRLTVT.

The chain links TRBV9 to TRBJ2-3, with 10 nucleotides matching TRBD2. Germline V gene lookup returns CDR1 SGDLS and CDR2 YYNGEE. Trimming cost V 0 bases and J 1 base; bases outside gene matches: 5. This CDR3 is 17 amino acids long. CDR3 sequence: CASSVVASGSRTDTQYF. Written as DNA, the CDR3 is TGTGCCAGCAGCGTAGTGGCTAGCGGGAGTCGCACAGATACGCAGTATTTT.

The chain's CDR3 is CASSSVGGNIQYF. DNA of the CDR3: TGTGCCAGCAGCAGTGTGGGGGGGAACATTCAGTACTTC. This chain uses TRBV7-8 with TRBJ2-4; 7 bases are a match to TRBD2. CDR1 is SGHVS and CDR2 is FQNEAQ in the germline V gene. The CDR3 loop spans 13 amino acids. With 5 bases clipped from V and 7 bases from J, the junction kept 5 bases outside the gene matches.

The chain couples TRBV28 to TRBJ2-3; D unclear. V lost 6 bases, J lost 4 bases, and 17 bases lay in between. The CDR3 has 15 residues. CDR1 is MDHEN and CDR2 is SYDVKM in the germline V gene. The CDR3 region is CASSPPASLSDTQYF. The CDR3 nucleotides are TGTGCCAGCAGCCCCCCAGCGAGCCTTTCAGATACGCAGTATTTT.

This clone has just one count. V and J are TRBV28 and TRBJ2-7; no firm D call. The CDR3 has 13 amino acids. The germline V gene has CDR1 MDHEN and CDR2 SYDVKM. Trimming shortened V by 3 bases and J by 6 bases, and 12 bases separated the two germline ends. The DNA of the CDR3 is TGTGCCAGCAGTTTGAACAACCCTCCCGAGCAGTACTTC. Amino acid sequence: CASSLNNPPEQYF.

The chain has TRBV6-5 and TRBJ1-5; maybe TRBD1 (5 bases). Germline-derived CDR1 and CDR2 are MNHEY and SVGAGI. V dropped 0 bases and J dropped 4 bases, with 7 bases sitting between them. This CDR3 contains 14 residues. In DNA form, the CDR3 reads TGTGCCAGCAGTTACTCGACAGTAAATCAGCCCCAGCATTTT. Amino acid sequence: CASSYSTVNQPQHF.

Here the CDR3 reads CASSDFFSGIAYNEQFF. CDR3 nucleotides: TGTGCCAGCAGTGATTTTTTTAGCGGGATAGCCTACAATGAGCAGTTCTTC. The chain is built from TRBV6-1 and TRBJ2-1; 8 bases match TRBD2. The CDR3 totals 17 residues. Germline loops: CDR1 MNHNS, CDR2 SASEGT. The V segment lost 3 bases and the J segment 2 bases; nucleotides outside the gene matches: 9.

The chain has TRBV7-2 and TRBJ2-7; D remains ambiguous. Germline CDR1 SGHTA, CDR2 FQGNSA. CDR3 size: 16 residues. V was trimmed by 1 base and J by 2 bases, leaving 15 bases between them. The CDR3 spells CASSLGVGSHAYEQYF. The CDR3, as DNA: TGTGCCAGCAGCTTAGGCGTCGGCAGTCATGCCTACGAGCAGTACTTC.

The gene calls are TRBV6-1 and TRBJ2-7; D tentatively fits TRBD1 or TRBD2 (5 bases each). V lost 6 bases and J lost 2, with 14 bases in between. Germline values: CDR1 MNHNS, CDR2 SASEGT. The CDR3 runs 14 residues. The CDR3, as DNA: TGTGCCAGCAGACCCGGGGCCGACCCCTACGAGCAGTACTTC. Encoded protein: CASRPGADPYEQYF.

CDR3 sequence: CASSKRQGANLGYTF. Here the CDR3 DNA reads TGTGCCAGCAGCAAGAGACAGGGGGCTAATCTTGGCTACACCTTC. V usage is TRBV6-5 and J usage is TRBJ1-2; 10 bases fit TRBD1. The germline V gene encodes CDR1 MNHEY and CDR2 SVGAGI. Losses at the gene ends were 6 bases for V and 7 bases for J; bases not matched to a gene: 11. CDR3 length: 15 amino acids.

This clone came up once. The CDR3 DNA reads TGCGCCAGCAGCTTAACGGGACTAGCGGGAGCAAAACGTGAGCAGTTCTTC. It is translated as CASSLTGLAGAKREQFF. The rearrangement joins TRBV5-1 to TRBJ2-1; 14 bases align to TRBD2. CDR1 and CDR2 from the germline V gene are SGHRS and YFSETQ. CDR3 length: 17 residues. V shed 2 bases and J 9 bases; nucleotides not matched to a gene: 10.

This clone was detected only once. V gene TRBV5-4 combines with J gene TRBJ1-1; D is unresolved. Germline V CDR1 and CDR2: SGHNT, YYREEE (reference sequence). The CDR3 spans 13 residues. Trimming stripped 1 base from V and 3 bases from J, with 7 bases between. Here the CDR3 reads CASSLRIDTEAFF. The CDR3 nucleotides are TGTGCCAGCAGCTTGAGGATCGACACTGAAGCTTTCTTT.

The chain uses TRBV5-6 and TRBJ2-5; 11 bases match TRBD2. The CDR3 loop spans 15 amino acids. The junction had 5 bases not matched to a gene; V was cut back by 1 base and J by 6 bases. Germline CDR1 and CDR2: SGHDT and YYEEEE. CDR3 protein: CASSLTSGSWQTQYF. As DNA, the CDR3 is TGTGCCAGCAGCTTGACTAGCGGGAGTTGGCAGACCCAGTACTTC.

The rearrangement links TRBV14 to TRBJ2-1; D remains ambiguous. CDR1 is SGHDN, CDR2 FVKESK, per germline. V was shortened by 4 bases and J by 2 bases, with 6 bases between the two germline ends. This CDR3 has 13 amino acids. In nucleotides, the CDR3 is TGTGCCAGCAGCCGACAAACCTACAATGAGCAGTTCTTC. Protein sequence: CASSRQTYNEQFF.